This T cell receptor beta chain comes out of a study of blood T cell repertoires in COVID-19. At the level of the study: PBMCs, B-cell-depleted T cells, or T cells were the source of the cDNA or gDNA that made up the material.

How the authors handled the data: Estimated nucleated cell counts came from reference gene primer amplification. The protocol was immunoSEQ multiplex PCR, while the TCRdb copy is restricted to in-frame clones and leaves out a portion. V and J calls and clone size follow that table, whereas D and trimming were derived from the DNA. The table has over 15,000 clones, roughly 91% seen once. From germline, CDR1 is SEHNR and CDR2 FQNEAQ (reference sequence). The germline V and J ends were trimmed by 10 bases and 0 bases, with 13 bases remaining between them. The CDR3 spans 14 residues. The source is a human donor in a cohort sampled during active COVID-19. The chain employs TRBV7-9 and TRBJ1-3; perhaps TRBD1 as D (5 bases). The sequencing input was peripheral blood. The CDR3 here is CATPTDPSGNTIYF. The CDR3 DNA follows: TGTGCCACGCCGACAGACCCCTCTGGAAACACCATATATTTT.